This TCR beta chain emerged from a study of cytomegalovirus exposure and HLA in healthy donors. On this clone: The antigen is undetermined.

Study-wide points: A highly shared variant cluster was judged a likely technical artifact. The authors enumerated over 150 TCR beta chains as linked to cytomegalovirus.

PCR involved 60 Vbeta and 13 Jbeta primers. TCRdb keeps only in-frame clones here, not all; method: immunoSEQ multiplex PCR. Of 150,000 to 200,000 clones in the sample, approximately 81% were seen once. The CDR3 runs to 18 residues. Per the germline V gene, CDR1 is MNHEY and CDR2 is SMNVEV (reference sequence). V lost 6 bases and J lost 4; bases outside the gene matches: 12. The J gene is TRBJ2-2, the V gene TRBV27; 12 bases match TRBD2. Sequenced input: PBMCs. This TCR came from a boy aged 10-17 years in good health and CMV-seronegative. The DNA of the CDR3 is TGTGCCAGCAGGAAACTAGCGGGAGGTCTGGGAAGCACCGGGGAGCTGTTTTTT. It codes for CASRKLAGGLGSTGELFF.